The 18 T cell receptor beta chains below all came from one sample that was sequenced in a study of T cells in Graves' hyperthyroidism and ophthalmopathy. The investigators amplified TCR beta CDR3 regions from RNA transcripts. Carried out on the TCR CDR3, a first-round RT-PCR used the HTBI primer set. MiXCR, applied by TCRdb to the multiplex PCR reads, yields one record per CDR3 protein. The sample has around 99,000 distinct CDR3 sequences, around a sixth seen once. The sequencing input was blood. The receptors originated from a woman between 50 and 59 years old with Graves' hyperthyroidism.

This clonotype was seen at least ten times. The chain carries TRBV7-2 and TRBJ1-6, with D possibly TRBD1 on 6 matching bases. This CDR3 is built from 16 residues. The germline V gene has CDR1 SGHTA and CDR2 FQGNSA. V dropped 0 bases and J dropped 5 bases, with 11 bases sitting between them. CDR3 DNA sequence: TGTGCCAGCAGCTTAGCAGGGGGGAAAAATAATTCACCCCTCCACTTT. Translating it yields CASSLAGGKNNSPLHF.

This clonotype was seen ten or more times. The V call is TRBV28, the J call TRBJ2-2; weak D call: TRBD1 (7 bases). This CDR3 comprises 14 residues. In germline, CDR1 is MDHEN, CDR2 SYDVKM. V lost 3 bases, J lost 7 bases, and 12 bases lay in between. The CDR3, as DNA: TGTGCCAGCAGTTTGGAGGGGGCCCACGGGGAGCTGTTTTTT. This translates into CASSLEGAHGELFF.

The genes are TRBV6-1 and TRBJ2-5; weak D call: TRBD2 (6 bases). The CDR3 runs 18 residues. CDR1 is MNHNS, CDR2 SASEGT, per germline. V was clipped by 3 bases and J by 2 bases, with 22 bases between them. The CDR3 region has the DNA TGTGCCAGCAGTGACGTGGCAGTTCCTTTAGCGGAACAAGAGACCCAGTACTTC. This encodes CASSDVAVPLAEQETQYF.

The table lists this clonotype with many counts. This chain connects TRBV11-2 to TRBJ2-3; no firm D call. Germline values: CDR1 SGHAT, CDR2 FQNNGV. Trimming stripped 3 bases from V and 3 bases from J, with 4 bases between. The CDR3 extends over 12 amino acids. In DNA form, the CDR3 reads TGTGCCAGCAGCTTCAGAACAGATACGCAGTATTTT. Its protein product is CASSFRTDTQYF.

This clonotype occurred many times. The genes are TRBV5-1 and TRBJ1-1, with D unclear. CDR3 size: 13 residues. Germline CDR1 is SGHRS and CDR2 is YFSETQ. Between the trimmed V and J ends, which lost 0 bases and 6 bases, there was a span of 9 bases. The CDR3 DNA reads as TGCGCCAGCAGCTTGGTGGGGAGCGCTGAAGCTTTCTTT. Protein: CASSLVGSAEAFF.

This clonotype was seen repeatedly, ten times or more. The chain joins TRBV27 to TRBJ2-5; D tentatively fits TRBD1 or TRBD2 (6 bases each). Germline V gives CDR1 MNHEY, CDR2 SMNVEV (reference sequence). The CDR3 contains 14 residues. With 0 bases removed from V and 3 bases from J, the gap between germline ends came to 8 bases. DNA for the CDR3: TGTGCCAGCAGTTTATCCGGGGGCGAAGAGACCCAGTACTTC. Translating it yields CASSLSGGEETQYF.

In its sample, this clonotype was seen many times. This rearrangement joins TRBV5-1 to TRBJ2-1; D not resolved. The CDR3 covers 15 residues. Germline-derived CDR1 and CDR2 are SGHRS and YFSETQ. The V end lost 1 base, the J end lost 4 bases, and 12 bases lay between the germline ends. CDR3 DNA sequence: TGCGCCAGCAGCTTGAGACGGGCAGATTACAATGAGCAGTTCTTC. As protein: CASSLRRADYNEQFF.

The table lists this clonotype with many counts. The chain employs TRBV5-8 and TRBJ2-7; TRBD2 matches at 7 bases. CDR1 and CDR2 (germline): SGHTS, YDEGEE. This CDR3 spans 14 amino acids. The trim removed 1 base at V and 4 bases at J, leaving 5 bases unmatched. This CDR3 reads CASSLSGTFYEQYF. CDR3 sequence (DNA): TGTGCCAGCAGCTTGAGCGGGACCTTTTACGAGCAGTACTTC.

This clonotype was found many times. The V call is TRBV5-1, the J call TRBJ1-5; D gene unclear. Germline CDR1 reads SGHRS; CDR2 reads YFSETQ. Trimming removed 0 bases from V and 0 bases from J, with 7 bases in between. The CDR3 runs 15 residues. The CDR3 reads CASSLGHNSNQPQHF. CDR3 nucleotide sequence: TGCGCCAGCAGCTTGGGGCACAATAGCAATCAGCCCCAGCATTTT.

The V and J genes are TRBV7-9 and TRBJ1-2; D remains ambiguous. The CDR3 totals 15 residues. In germline, CDR1 is SEHNR, CDR2 FQNEAQ (reference sequence). V shed 1 base and J shed 8 bases, with 17 bases lying between them. The CDR3 loop is CASSLGSGWVEGYTF. For the CDR3, the DNA is TGTGCCAGCAGCTTAGGAAGCGGGTGGGTGGAAGGCTACACCTTC.

This clonotype appeared many times. The genes are TRBV5-5 and TRBJ2-7, with TRBD1 as a possible D gene (6 bases). Trimming removed 2 bases from V and 5 bases from J, with 14 bases in between. Germline V gene lookup returns CDR1 SGHKS and CDR2 YYEKEE (reference sequence). This CDR3 is 14 amino acids long. In DNA form, the CDR3 reads TGTGCCAGCAGCTTCTCAGGGGTTACCGACGAGCAGTACTTC. This sequence encodes CASSFSGVTDEQYF. Based on the CDR3 plus reference TRBV5-5 and TRBJ2-7, the full variable domain is DAGVTQSPTHLIKTRGQQVTLRCSPISGHKSVSWYQQVLGQGPQFIFQYYEKEERGRGNFPDRFSARQFPNYSSELNVNALLLGDSALYLCASSFSGVTDEQYFGPGTRLTVT.

This clonotype has at least ten counts. V and J are TRBV13 and TRBJ2-1; 8 bases map to TRBD1. The germline V gene has CDR1 PRHDT and CDR2 FYEKMQ (reference sequence). The CDR3 is 14 residues long. The J segment lost 7 bases and the V segment lost 5 bases, leaving 7 bases of the junction unmatched. The DNA of the CDR3 is TGTGCCAGCAGCCCCTGGACAGGGAAAAATGAGCAGTTCTTC. Amino acid sequence: CASSPWTGKNEQFF.

Worth noting for this clonotype: This is likely a read error, given that the CDR3 carries no conserved phenylalanine or tryptophan at its end. This rearrangement joins TRBV5-1 to TRBJ1-6; tentative D call: TRBD1 (5 bases). The CDR3 runs 15 residues. The germline V gene encodes CDR1 SGHRS and CDR2 YFSETQ. Here the CDR3 reads CAGSLDNRAGSPLHS. The CDR3, as DNA: TGCGCCGGCAGCTTGGACAACCGGGCGGGTTCACCCCTCCACTCT.

This clonotype was counted at least ten times. This chain joins TRBV20-1 and TRBJ2-1; TRBD2 aligns across 14 bases. Germline V gene lookup returns CDR1 DFQATT and CDR2 SNEGSKA (reference sequence). The V segment lost 5 bases and the J segment 7 bases; nucleotides outside the gene matches: 1. The CDR3 totals 13 residues. As DNA, the CDR3 is TGCAGTGCTGGGACTAGCGGGGGAAATGAGCAGTTCTTC. Amino acids: CSAGTSGGNEQFF.

This clonotype was recorded many times. The chain employs TRBV28 and TRBJ2-1, with D perhaps TRBD2 (5 bases). Germline CDR1 reads MDHEN; CDR2 reads SYDVKM. Trimming cost V 5 bases and J 15 bases, with 17 bases left between them. The CDR3 consists of 12 residues. The CDR3 coding sequence is TGTGCCAGCAGTACACCTAGAGGGCCACCGTTCTTC. This codes for CASSTPRGPPFF.

This clonotype has a count of ten or more. This sequence joins TRBV7-2 and TRBJ2-3, with D perhaps matching TRBD2 (6 bases). The CDR3 length is 15 residues. Germline V gene sequence: CDR1 SGHTA, CDR2 FQGNSA. With 1 base removed from V and 3 bases from J, the gap between germline ends came to 11 bases. The chain's CDR3 is CASSLVLARTDTQYF. CDR3 bases: TGTGCCAGCAGCTTAGTCCTAGCGCGTACAGATACGCAGTATTTT.

This clonotype was counted ten times or more. The J gene is TRBJ2-5, the V gene TRBV12-3 or TRBV12-4; D possibly corresponds to TRBD1 (5 bases). V lost 6 bases to trimming and J lost 5 bases, with 25 bases between them. This CDR3 spans 17 amino acids. CDR3 DNA: TGTGCCAGCAGCCCCAAGGACCCGGGCCCTAGGGGTGAGACCCAGTACTTC. Amino acids: CASSPKDPGPRGETQYF.

Many counts were recorded for this clonotype. The chain couples TRBV6-1 to TRBJ2-3; a weak D match, TRBD2 (5 bases). CDR3 length equals 15 residues. Trimming took 3 bases from V and 2 from J, leaving 12 bases between them. Germline V gene lookup returns CDR1 MNHNS and CDR2 SASEGT. As DNA, the CDR3 is TGTGCCAGCAGTGATCCAGGACTTTACACAGATACGCAGTATTTT. Its protein is CASSDPGLYTDTQYF.